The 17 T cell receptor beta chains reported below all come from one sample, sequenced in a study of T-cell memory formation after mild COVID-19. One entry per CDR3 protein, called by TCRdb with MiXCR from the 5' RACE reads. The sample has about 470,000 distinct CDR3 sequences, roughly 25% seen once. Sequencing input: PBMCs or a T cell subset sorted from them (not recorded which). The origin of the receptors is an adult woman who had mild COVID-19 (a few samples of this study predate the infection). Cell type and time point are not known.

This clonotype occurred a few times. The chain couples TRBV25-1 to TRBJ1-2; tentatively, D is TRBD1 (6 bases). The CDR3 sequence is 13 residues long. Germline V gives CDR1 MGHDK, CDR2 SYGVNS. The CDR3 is CATGTNTNYGYTF. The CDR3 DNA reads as TGTGCTACCGGGACAAATACCAACTATGGCTACACCTTC.

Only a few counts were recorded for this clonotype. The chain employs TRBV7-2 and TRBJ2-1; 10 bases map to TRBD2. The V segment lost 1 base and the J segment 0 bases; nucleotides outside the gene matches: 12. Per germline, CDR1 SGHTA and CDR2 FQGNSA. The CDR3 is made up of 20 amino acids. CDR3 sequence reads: CASSLDLETSGLYSYNEQFF. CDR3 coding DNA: TGTGCCAGCAGCTTAGATCTGGAGACTAGCGGGCTGTACTCCTACAATGAGCAGTTCTTC.

The CDR3 sequence is CASSDGGNEQFF. The CDR3 nucleotides are TGTGCCAGCAGTGACGGGGGGAATGAGCAGTTCTTC. The rearrangement uses TRBV25-1 and TRBJ2-1; TRBD2 aligns across 7 bases. CDR1 and CDR2 from the germline V gene are MGHDK and SYGVNS. Trimming cost V 3 bases and J 7 bases; bases outside gene matches: 0. This CDR3 has 12 amino acids. The entire variable domain, with the rest obtained from reference TRBV25-1 and TRBJ2-1, is as follows: EADIYQTPRYLVIGTGKKITLECSQTMGHDKMYWYQQDPGMELHLIHYSYGVNSTEKGDLSSESTVSRIRTEHFPLTLESARPSHTSQYLCASSDGGNEQFFGPGTRLTVL.

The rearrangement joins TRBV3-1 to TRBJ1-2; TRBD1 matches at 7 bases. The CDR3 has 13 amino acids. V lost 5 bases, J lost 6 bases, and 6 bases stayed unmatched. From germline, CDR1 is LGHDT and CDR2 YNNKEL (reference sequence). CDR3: CASSMTGSHGYTF. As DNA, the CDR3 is TGTGCCAGCAGCATGACAGGGTCCCATGGCTACACCTTC.

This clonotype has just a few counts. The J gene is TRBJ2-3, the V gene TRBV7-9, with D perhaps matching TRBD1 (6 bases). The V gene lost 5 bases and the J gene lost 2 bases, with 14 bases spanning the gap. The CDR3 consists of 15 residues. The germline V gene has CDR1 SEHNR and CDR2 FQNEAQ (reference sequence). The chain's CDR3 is CASSGRTAVTDTQYF. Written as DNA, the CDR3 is TGTGCCAGCAGCGGGCGGACAGCAGTCACAGATACGCAGTATTTT.

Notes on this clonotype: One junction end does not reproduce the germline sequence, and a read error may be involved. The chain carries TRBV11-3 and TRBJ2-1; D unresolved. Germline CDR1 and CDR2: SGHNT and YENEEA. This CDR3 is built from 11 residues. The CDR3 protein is CASSFGSTFTF. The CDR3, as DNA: TGTGCCAGCAGCTTCGGGTCCACATTCACCTTC.

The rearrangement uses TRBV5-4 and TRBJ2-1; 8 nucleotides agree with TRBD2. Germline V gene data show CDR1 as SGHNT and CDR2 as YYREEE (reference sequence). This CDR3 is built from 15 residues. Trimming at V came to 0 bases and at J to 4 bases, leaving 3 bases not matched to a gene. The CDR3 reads CASSLGSGKYNEQFF. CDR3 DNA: TGTGCCAGCAGCTTGGGTAGCGGGAAGTACAATGAGCAGTTCTTC.

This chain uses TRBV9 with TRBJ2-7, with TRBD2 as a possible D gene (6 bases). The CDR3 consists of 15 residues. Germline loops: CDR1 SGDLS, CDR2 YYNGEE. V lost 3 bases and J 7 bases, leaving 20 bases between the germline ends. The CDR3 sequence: CASSAGGTPRREQYF. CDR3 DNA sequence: TGTGCCAGCAGCGCTGGGGGGACGCCCCGACGAGAGCAGTACTTC.

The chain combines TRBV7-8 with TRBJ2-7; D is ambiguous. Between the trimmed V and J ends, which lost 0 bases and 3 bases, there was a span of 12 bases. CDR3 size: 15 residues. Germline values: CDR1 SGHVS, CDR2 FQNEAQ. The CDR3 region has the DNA TGTGCCAGCAGCTTAGCAGTCAGGAACCTCTACGAGCAGTACTTC. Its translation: CASSLAVRNLYEQYF.

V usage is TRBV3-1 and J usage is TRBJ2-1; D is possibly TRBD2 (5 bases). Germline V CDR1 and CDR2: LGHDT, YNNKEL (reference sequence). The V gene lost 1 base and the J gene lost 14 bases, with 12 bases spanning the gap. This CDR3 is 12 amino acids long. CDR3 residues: CASSQVEVRKFF. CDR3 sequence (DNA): TGTGCCAGCAGCCAAGTGGAGGTTAGGAAGTTCTTC.

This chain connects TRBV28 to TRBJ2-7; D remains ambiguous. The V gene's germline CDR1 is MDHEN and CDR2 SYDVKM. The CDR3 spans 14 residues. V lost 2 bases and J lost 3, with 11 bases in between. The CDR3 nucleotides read TGTGCCAGCAGTTTAGAGTGGGCAGGCTACGAGCAGTACTTC. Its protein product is CASSLEWAGYEQYF.

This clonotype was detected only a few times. This chain's CDR3 is CASSPWTGNEQFF. The DNA for the CDR3 is TGTGCCAGCAGCCCATGGACAGGGAATGAGCAGTTCTTC. The gene calls are TRBV3-1 and TRBJ2-1, with 8 bases aligning to TRBD1. Trimming at V came to 4 bases and at J to 7 bases, leaving 3 bases not matched to a gene. The CDR3 totals 13 residues. CDR1 is LGHDT and CDR2 is YNNKEL in the germline V gene (reference sequence).

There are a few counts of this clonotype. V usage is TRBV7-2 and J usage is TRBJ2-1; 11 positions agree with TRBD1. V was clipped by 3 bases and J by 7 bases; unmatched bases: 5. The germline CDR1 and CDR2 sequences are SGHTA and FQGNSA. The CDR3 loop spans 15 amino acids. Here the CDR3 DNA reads TGTGCCAGCAGCTTTAACCGGGACAGGGGGAATGAGCAGTTCTTC. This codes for CASSFNRDRGNEQFF.

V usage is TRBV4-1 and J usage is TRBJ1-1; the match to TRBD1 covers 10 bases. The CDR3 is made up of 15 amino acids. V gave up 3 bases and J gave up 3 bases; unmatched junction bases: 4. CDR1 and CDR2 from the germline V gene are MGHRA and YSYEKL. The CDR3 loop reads CASSQSDRGYTEAFF. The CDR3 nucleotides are TGCGCCAGCAGCCAGTCGGACAGGGGGTACACTGAAGCTTTCTTT.

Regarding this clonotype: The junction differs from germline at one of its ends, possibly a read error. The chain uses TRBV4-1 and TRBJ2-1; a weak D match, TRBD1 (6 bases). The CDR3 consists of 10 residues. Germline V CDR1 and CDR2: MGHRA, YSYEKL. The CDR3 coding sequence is TGCGCCAGCAGCATTCGGACAGAAGGCTTC. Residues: CASSIRTEGF.

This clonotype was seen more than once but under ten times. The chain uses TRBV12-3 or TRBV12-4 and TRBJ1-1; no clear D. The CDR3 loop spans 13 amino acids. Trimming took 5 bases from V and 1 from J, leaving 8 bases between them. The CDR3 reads CASSRLENTEAFF. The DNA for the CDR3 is TGTGCCAGCAGTCGACTGGAGAACACTGAAGCTTTCTTT.

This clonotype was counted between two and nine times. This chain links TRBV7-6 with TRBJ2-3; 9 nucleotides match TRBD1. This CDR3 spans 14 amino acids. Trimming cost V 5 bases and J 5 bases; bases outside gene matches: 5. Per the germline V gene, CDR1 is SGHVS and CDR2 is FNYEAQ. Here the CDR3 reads CASSEPDRGDTQYF. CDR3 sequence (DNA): TGTGCCAGCAGCGAACCGGACAGGGGAGATACGCAGTATTTT.